This entry lists 5 T cell receptor beta chains sequenced from one sample in a study of OX40 agonist ivuxolimab in advanced cancers. Some clones are missing from TCRdb's copy, which holds only in-frame ones; the method was immunoSEQ multiplex PCR. The sample lists about 110,000 clones, approximately 89% occurring once. Here the sequenced sample was CD4+ or CD8+ T cells sorted from blood, taken in a trial of the OX40 agonist ivuxolimab. Receptor source: an adult with an advanced solid tumor such as melanoma, head and neck, liver or kidney cancer.

This chain uses TRBV13 with TRBJ2-3, with D uncertain. CDR1 and CDR2 (germline): PRHDT, FYEKMQ (reference sequence). With 2 bases removed from V and 10 bases from J, the gap between germline ends came to 10 bases. This CDR3 has 12 residues. The CDR3 nucleotides are TGTGCCAGCAGCTTACGCCCCCTATCGCAGTATTTT. Its translation is CASSLRPLSQYF.

The V and J genes are TRBV6-5 and TRBJ1-5; 8 nucleotides line up with TRBD1. J was trimmed by 9 bases and V by 6 bases; bases with no gene match: 10. CDR3 length: 14 amino acids. Germline V CDR1 and CDR2: MNHEY, SVGAGI. For the CDR3, the DNA is TGTGCCAGCAGAAGATCGACAGGGGCTAGGCCCCAGCATTTT. Protein: CASRRSTGARPQHF.

This chain connects TRBV7-2 to TRBJ2-7; 8 bases line up with TRBD2. The germline gives CDR1 SGHTA, CDR2 FQGNSA. V lost 5 bases and J lost 5; bases outside the gene matches: 5. The CDR3 is 13 amino acids. CDR3 coding DNA: TGTGCCAGCAGCCTTAGCGGGGTGAACGAGCAGTACTTC. Amino acid sequence: CASSLSGVNEQYF. Full variable domain (outside the CDR3, taken from reference TRBV7-2 and TRBJ2-7): GAGVSQSPSNKVTEKGKDVELRCDPISGHTALYWYRQSLGQGLEFLIYFQGNSAPDKSGLPSDRFSAERTGGSVSTLTIQRTQQEDSAVYLCASSLSGVNEQYFGPGTRLTVT.

The chain joins TRBV7-2 to TRBJ1-2, with D unresolved. The CDR3 is 12 amino acids. Per the germline V gene, CDR1 is SGHTA and CDR2 is FQGNSA. V dropped 0 bases and J dropped 9 bases, with 8 bases sitting between them. The CDR3 bases are TGTGCCAGCAGCTTAGCGGGCGGAAGCTACACCTTC. Its translation is CASSLAGGSYTF.

The chain combines TRBV18 with TRBJ1-5, with a weak D call TRBD1 (6 bases). Trimming left V 2 bases short and J 5 bases short, with 13 bases between. This CDR3 spans 15 amino acids. Germline V gene lookup returns CDR1 KGHSH and CDR2 LQKENI. CDR3 protein: CASSPGGGSDQPQHF. CDR3 bases: TGTGCCAGCTCACCAGGAGGGGGTTCGGATCAGCCCCAGCATTTT.